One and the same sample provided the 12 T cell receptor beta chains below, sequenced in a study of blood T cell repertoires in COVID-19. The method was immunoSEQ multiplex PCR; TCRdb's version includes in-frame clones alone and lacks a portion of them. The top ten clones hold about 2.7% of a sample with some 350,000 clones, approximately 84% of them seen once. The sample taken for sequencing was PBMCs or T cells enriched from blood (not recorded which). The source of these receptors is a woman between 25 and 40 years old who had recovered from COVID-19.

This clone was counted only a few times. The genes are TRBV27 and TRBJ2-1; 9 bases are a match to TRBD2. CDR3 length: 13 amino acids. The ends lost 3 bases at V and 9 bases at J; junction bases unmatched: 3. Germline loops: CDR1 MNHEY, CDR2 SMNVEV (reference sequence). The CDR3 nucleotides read TGTGCCAGCAGTTTTCTAGCGGGGCGTGAGCAGTTCTTC. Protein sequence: CASSFLAGREQFF.

The chain's CDR3 is CASSRPGQGFYEQYF. The CDR3 DNA reads as TGCGCCAGCAGCAGACCGGGACAGGGGTTCTACGAGCAGTACTTC. The rearrangement uses TRBV5-1 and TRBJ2-7; 10 bases fit TRBD1. Germline CDR1 reads SGHRS; CDR2 reads YFSETQ. After removal of 4 bases from V and 3 bases from J, the junction contained 7 bases not matched to a gene. The CDR3 extends over 15 amino acids.

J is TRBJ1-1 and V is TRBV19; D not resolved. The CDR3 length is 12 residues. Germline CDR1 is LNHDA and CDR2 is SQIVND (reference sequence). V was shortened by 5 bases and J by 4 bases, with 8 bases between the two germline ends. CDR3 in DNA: TGTGCCAGTAGTCGGGGTTCCACTGAAGCTTTCTTT. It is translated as CASSRGSTEAFF.

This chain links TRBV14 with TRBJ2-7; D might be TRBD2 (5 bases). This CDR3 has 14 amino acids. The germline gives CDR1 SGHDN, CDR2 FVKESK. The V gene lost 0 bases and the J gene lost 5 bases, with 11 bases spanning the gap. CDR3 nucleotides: TGTGCCAGCAGCCAAGATACGGGGTTCAACGAGCAGTACTTC. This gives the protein CASSQDTGFNEQYF.

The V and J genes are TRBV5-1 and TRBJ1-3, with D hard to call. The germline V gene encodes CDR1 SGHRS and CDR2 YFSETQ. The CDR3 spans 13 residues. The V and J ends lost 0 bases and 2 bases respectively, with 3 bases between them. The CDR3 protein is CASSLEPGNTIYF. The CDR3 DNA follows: TGCGCCAGCAGCTTGGAGCCTGGAAACACCATATATTTT.

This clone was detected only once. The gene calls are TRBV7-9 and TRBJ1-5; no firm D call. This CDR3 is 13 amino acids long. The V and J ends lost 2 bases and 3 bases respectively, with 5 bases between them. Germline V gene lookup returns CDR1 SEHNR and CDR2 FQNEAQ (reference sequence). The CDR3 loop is CASSLHNNQPQHF. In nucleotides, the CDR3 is TGTGCCAGCAGCTTACACAACAATCAGCCCCAGCATTTT.

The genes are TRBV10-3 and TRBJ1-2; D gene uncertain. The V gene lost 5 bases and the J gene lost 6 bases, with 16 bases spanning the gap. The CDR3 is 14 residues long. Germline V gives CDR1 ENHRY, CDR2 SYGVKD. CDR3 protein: CAISSDQIPNGYTF. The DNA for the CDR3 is TGTGCCATCAGTTCTGATCAGATCCCCAATGGCTACACCTTC.

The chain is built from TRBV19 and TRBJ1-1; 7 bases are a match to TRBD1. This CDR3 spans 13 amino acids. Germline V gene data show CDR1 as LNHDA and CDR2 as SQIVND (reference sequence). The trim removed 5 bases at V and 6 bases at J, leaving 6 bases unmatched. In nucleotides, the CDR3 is TGTGCCAGTAGTCAAGGGGGACAGCCTGAAGCTTTCTTT. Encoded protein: CASSQGGQPEAFF.

Written as DNA, the CDR3 is TGTGCCAGCAGTGAGCCGGGGGGAGGTACTGAAGCTTTCTTT. Its translation: CASSEPGGGTEAFF. V gene TRBV2 combines with J gene TRBJ1-1; tentative D call: TRBD1 (5 bases). There are 14 residues in the CDR3. V was clipped by 3 bases and J by 5 bases, with 13 bases between them. In germline, CDR1 is SNHLY, CDR2 FYNNEI.

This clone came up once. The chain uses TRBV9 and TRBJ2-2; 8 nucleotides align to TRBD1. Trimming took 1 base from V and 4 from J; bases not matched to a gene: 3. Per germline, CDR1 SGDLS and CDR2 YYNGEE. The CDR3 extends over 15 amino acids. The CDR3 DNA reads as TGTGCCAGCAGCGTACGACAGGGGCCCACCGGGGAGCTGTTTTTT. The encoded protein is CASSVRQGPTGELFF.

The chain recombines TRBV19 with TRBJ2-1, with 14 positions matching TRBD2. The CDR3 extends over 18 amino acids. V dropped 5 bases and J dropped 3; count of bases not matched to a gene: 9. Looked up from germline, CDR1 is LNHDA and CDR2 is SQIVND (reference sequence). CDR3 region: CASSPSGTSGGLYNEQFF. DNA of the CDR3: TGTGCCAGTAGTCCATCCGGGACTAGCGGGGGACTCTACAATGAGCAGTTCTTC.

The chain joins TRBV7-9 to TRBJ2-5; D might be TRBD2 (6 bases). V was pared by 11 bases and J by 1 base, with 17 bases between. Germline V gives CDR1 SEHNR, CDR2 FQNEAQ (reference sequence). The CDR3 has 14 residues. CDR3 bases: TGTGCCCTGGGGCGGGGTTTGCTCCAAGAGACCCAGTACTTC. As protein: CALGRGLLQETQYF.